This T cell receptor (beta chain) was profiled in a study of Ad26.COV2.S vaccination and SARS-CoV-2 variants. At the level of the study: Each vaccinee took Ad26.COV2.S intramuscularly, once or twice 56 days apart.

Treatment in this sample: some 20 received Ad26.COV2.S at low or high dose, single or two shots; several received placebo; per-sample allocation not given. Sampling was performed 63 days after the first vaccine or placebo injection. Study results and limitations: Vaccinees reportedly had broad spike-specific CD8+ and CD4+ T cell responses.

The method was immunoSEQ multiplex PCR; TCRdb's version includes in-frame clones alone and lacks a portion of them. The data hold 380,000 or so clones, with 83% observed a single time. About this clone itself: Its antigen is unidentified.

The sequence derives from a person aged 18-65 years who received the Ad26.COV2.S COVID-19 vaccine or a placebo. Sample: peripheral blood, taken in a trial of Ad26.COV2.S vaccine versus placebo.

CDR3 loop: CASSPIRTVRSNQPQHF. The CDR3 DNA follows: TGTGCCAGCAGTCCTATTCGGACAGTAAGAAGCAATCAGCCCCAGCATTTT. The V call is TRBV27, the J call TRBJ1-5; possible D gene TRBD1, 6 bases. The CDR3 loop spans 17 amino acids. Trimming left V 5 bases short and J 1 base short, with 18 bases between. Germline-derived CDR1 and CDR2 are MNHEY and SMNVEV (reference sequence).